This T cell receptor (beta chain) was captured in a study of blood T cell repertoires in COVID-19. Using immunoSEQ multiplex PCR, the repertoire was profiled, and TCRdb retains in-frame clones only, with some absent. Of about 240,000 clones listed, 80% to 85% are singletons. V gave up 4 bases and J gave up 0 bases; unmatched junction bases: 4. Germline CDR1 SGHDT, CDR2 YYEEEE. The CDR3 totals 15 residues. The sequenced sample consisted of peripheral blood. The J gene is TRBJ1-1, the V gene TRBV5-6; TRBD1 matches at 9 bases. This clonotype was obtained from a woman of 80 years or more with COVID-19, enrolled during active disease. The CDR3 DNA reads as TGTGCCAGCAGCACACAGGGGGCCCTGAACACTGAAGCTTTCTTT. Protein sequence: CASSTQGALNTEAFF.